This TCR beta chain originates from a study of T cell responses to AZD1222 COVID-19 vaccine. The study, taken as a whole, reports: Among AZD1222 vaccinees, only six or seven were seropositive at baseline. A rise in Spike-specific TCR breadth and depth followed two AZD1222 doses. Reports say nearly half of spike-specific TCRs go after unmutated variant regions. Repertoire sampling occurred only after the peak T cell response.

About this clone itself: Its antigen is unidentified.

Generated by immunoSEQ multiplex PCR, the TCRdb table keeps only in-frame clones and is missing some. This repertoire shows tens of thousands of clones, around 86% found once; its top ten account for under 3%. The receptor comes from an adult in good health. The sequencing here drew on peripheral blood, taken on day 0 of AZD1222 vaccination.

The CDR3 loop is CASRPDLRGGGYTF. CDR3 in DNA: TGTGCCAGCAGACCTGACCTGAGGGGAGGGGGCTACACCTTC. This chain connects TRBV14 to TRBJ1-2, with D maybe TRBD1 (5 bases). Germline V gene data show CDR1 as SGHDN and CDR2 as FVKESK. V lost 6 bases and J 8 bases, leaving 19 bases between the germline ends. The CDR3 is 14 residues long.